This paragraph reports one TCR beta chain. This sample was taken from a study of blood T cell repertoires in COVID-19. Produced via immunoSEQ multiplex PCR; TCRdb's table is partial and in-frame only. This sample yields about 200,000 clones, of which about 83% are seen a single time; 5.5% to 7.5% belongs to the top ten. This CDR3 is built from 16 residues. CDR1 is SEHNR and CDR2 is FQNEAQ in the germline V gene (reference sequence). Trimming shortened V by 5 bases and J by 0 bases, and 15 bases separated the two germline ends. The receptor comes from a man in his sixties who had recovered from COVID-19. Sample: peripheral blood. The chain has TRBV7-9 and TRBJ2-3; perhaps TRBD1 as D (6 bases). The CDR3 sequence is CASSRTGSRSTDTQYF. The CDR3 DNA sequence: TGTGCCAGCAGCCGTACAGGGTCTCGGAGCACAGATACGCAGTATTTT.